A selection of T cell receptor beta chains follows, all from one sample in a study of memory CD8 T cells in hepatitis C reinfection. TCRdb's table, derived via immunoSEQ multiplex PCR, lists solely in-frame clones and lacks some. The repertoire has around 45,000 clones, 89% of them found once; the top ten carry 0.72%. Sequenced sample: naive CD8+ T cells sorted from blood. The receptors originated from a man aged 18 to 29 with hepatitis C virus infection. The CDR3 runs from the conserved cysteine through the conserved F or W. A D gene is named only where the DNA matches it firmly. Rows give clone size only sometimes, using once, few, many, or a class for an expanded clone.

J gene | D gene | clone size | V gene | CDR3 protein | CDR3 DNA
TRBJ1-5 | TRBD1 | NA | TRBV4-3 | CASSHSGGLGNQPQHF | TGCGCCAGCAGCCATTCAGGGGGCCTGGGCAATCAGCCCCAGCATTTT
TRBJ2-5 | NA | NA | TRBV5-1 | CASSSLSGQQETQYF | TGCGCCAGCAGCTCCTTATCGGGACAACAAGAGACCCAGTACTTC
TRBJ2-1 | TRBD1 | NA | TRBV6-1 | CASTEGTGGYEQFF | TGTGCCAGCACCGAGGGGACAGGGGGCTATGAGCAGTTCTTC
TRBJ2-1 | NA | once | TRBV6-5 | CASSYGAESSYNEQFF | TGTGCCAGCAGTTACGGGGCAGAGAGCTCCTACAATGAGCAGTTCTTC
TRBJ1-1 | TRBD1 | NA | TRBV27 | CASKTGVPEAFF | TGTGCCAGCAAGACAGGGGTTCCTGAAGCTTTCTTT
TRBJ1-2 | TRBD1 | NA | TRBV9 | CASSPGQGEYGYTF | TGTGCCAGCAGCCCAGGACAGGGTGAATATGGCTACACCTTC
TRBJ1-2 | NA | NA | TRBV19 | CASSIGGFDGYTF | TGTGCCAGTAGTATTGGCGGGTTCGATGGCTACACCTTC
TRBJ2-1 | NA | few | TRBV27 | CASSLGTLHNEQFF | TGTGCCAGCAGTCTCGGGACTCTTCACAATGAGCAGTTCTTC
TRBJ2-7 | TRBD1 | NA | TRBV28 | CASSFGTGVREQYF | TGTGCCAGCAGTTTCGGGACAGGGGTTCGCGAGCAGTACTTC
TRBJ2-7 | TRBD1 | NA | TRBV9 | CASSVGGQGYEQYF | TGTGCCAGCAGCGTAGGGGGACAGGGGTACGAGCAGTACTTC
TRBJ2-7 | TRBD1 | once | TRBV7-9 | CASTPQGAREQYF | TGTGCCAGCACCCCACAGGGGGCACGGGAGCAGTACTTC
TRBJ2-1 | TRBD2 | NA | TRBV29-1 | CSVEGLAAYNEQFF | TGCAGCGTCGAAGGGCTAGCGGCGTACAATGAGCAGTTCTTC
TRBJ2-7 | NA | NA | TRBV5-4 | CASSLGGRPYEQYF | TGTGCCAGCAGCTTGGGAGGGAGGCCCTACGAGCAGTACTTC
TRBJ2-3 | TRBD2 | NA | TRBV2 | CASASWEGSGVLITDTQYF | TGTGCCAGCGCCTCCTGGGAGGGGTCAGGTGTTCTTATTACAGATACGCAGTATTTT
TRBJ2-5 | NA | NA | TRBV5-1 | CASSSTDQETQYF | TGCGCCAGCAGCTCGACAGACCAAGAGACCCAGTACTTC
TRBJ2-5 | NA | NA | TRBV7-2 | CASSLEWGDSETQYF | TGTGCCAGCAGCTTAGAATGGGGGGACTCAGAGACCCAGTACTTC
TRBJ2-3 | TRBD2 | NA | TRBV9 | CASSVAGGVDTQYF | TGTGCCAGCAGCGTGGCGGGAGGGGTGGATACGCAGTATTTT
TRBJ2-3 | NA | NA | TRBV10-2 | CALGGLEDTQYF | TGCGCCCTCGGAGGGCTAGAAGATACGCAGTATTTT
TRBJ1-1 | NA | once | TRBV19 | CASSWGGRNTEAFF | TGTGCCAGTAGTTGGGGGGGCAGGAACACTGAAGCTTTCTTT
TRBJ2-7 | TRBD1 | NA | TRBV28 | CASSPAGADRGLNEQYF | TGTGCCAGCAGTCCAGCTGGAGCGGACAGGGGGCTCAACGAGCAGTACTTC
TRBJ2-7 | NA | NA | TRBV4-1 | CASSQDNRVGYEQYF | TGCGCCAGCAGCCAAGATAACAGGGTTGGGTACGAGCAGTACTTC
TRBJ2-3 | TRBD2 | NA | TRBV9 | CASSVVVAGGPVDTQYF | TGTGCCAGCAGCGTAGTGGTAGCGGGGGGGCCAGTAGATACGCAGTATTTT
TRBJ2-1 | TRBD2 | NA | TRBV11-2 | CASSSHGGSSYNEQFF | TGTGCCAGCAGCTCACACGGGGGGAGCTCCTACAATGAGCAGTTCTTC
TRBJ2-1 | TRBD2 | NA | TRBV5-4 | CASSPGTSGYNEQFF | TGTGCCAGCAGCCCCGGGACTAGCGGTTACAATGAGCAGTTCTTC
TRBJ2-2 | TRBD2 | once | TRBV19 | CASSVVAGGRTGELFF | TGTGCCAGTAGTGTGGTAGCGGGAGGGCGAACCGGGGAGCTGTTTTTT
TRBJ2-1 | NA | NA | TRBV9 | CASSRGGSGSYNEQFF | TGTGCCAGCAGTAGGGGGGGGAGTGGGTCCTACAATGAGCAGTTCTTC
TRBJ2-7 | TRBD1 | few | TRBV4-1 | CASSFGQGLYEQYF | TGCGCCAGCAGCTTCGGACAGGGACTCTACGAGCAGTACTTC
TRBJ2-2 | TRBD1 | few | TRBV5-1 | CASSLGTGGITGELFF | TGCGCCAGCAGCTTGGGGACAGGGGGCATCACCGGGGAGCTGTTTTTT
TRBJ2-3 | TRBD2 | NA | TRBV5-1 | CASSSGDGSTDTQYF | TGCGCCAGCAGCAGCGGGGACGGAAGCACAGATACGCAGTATTTT
TRBJ2-5 | TRBD2 | NA | TRBV11-2 | CASSLDQLGLAGIQETQYF | TGTGCCAGCAGCTTAGATCAATTGGGACTAGCGGGAATCCAAGAGACCCAGTACTTC
TRBJ1-5 | TRBD1 | once | TRBV5-1 | CASSTGQGLSFPQHF | TGCGCCAGCAGCACCGGACAGGGACTATCTTTCCCCCAGCATTTT
TRBJ2-1 | NA | NA | TRBV5-1 | CASSLIVAVSSYNEQFF | TGCGCCAGCAGCTTGATCGTCGCGGTCAGCTCCTACAATGAGCAGTTCTTC
TRBJ2-7 | NA | NA | TRBV7-9 | CASSRQSSYEQYF | TGTGCCAGCAGCAGACAGAGCTCCTACGAGCAGTACTTC
TRBJ2-1 | NA | NA | TRBV29-1 | CSVTGSYNEQFF | TGCAGCGTTACGGGCTCCTACAATGAGCAGTTCTTC
TRBJ2-7 | NA | NA | TRBV9 | CASSSRGEQYF | TGTGCCAGCAGCTCCAGAGGCGAGCAGTACTTC
TRBJ1-1 | TRBD1 | NA | TRBV7-8 | CASSLDGTGERMNTEAFF | TGTGCCAGCAGCTTAGATGGGACAGGTGAACGCATGAACACTGAAGCTTTCTTT
TRBJ2-3 | NA | NA | TRBV7-6 | CASSLGGGTADTQYF | TGTGCCAGCAGCTTAGGAGGGGGAACGGCAGATACGCAGTATTTT